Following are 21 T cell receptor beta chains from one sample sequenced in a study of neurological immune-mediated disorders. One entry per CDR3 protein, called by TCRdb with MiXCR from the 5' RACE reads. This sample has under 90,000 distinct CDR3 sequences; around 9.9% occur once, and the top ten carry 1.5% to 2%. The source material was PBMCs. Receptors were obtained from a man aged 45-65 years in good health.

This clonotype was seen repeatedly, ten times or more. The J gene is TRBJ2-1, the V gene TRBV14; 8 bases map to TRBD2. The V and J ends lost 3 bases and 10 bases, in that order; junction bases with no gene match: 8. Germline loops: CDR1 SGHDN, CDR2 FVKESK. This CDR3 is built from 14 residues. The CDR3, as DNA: TGTGCCAGCAGCCAGGCCCAAGCGGGAGAGGAGCAGTTCTTC. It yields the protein CASSQAQAGEEQFF. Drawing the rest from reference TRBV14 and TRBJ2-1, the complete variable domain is EAGVTQFPSHSVIEKGQTVTLRCDPISGHDNLYWYRRVMGKEIKFLLHFVKESKQDESGMPNNRFLAERTGGTYSTLKVQPAELEDSGVYFCASSQAQAGEEQFFGPGTRLTVL.

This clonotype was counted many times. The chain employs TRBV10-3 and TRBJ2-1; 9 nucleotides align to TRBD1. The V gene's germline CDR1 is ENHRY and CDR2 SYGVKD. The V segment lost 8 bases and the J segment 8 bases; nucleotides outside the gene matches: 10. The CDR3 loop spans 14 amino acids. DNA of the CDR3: TGTGCCATCTCCCCCGGGACAGGGAACGATGAGCAGTTCTTC. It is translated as CAISPGTGNDEQFF.

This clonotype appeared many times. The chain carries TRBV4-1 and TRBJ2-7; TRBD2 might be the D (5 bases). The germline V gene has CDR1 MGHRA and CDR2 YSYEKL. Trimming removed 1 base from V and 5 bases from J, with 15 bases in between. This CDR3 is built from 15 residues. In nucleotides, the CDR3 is TGCGCCAGCAGCCAAGCGGCGGGCAGAAGTAACGAGCAGTACTTC. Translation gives CASSQAAGRSNEQYF.

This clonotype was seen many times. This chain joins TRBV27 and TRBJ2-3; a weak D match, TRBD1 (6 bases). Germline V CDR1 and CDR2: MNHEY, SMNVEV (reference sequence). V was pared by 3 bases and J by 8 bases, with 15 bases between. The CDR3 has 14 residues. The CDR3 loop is CASSFLLQGGTQYF. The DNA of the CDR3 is TGTGCCAGCAGTTTCCTCCTACAGGGCGGTACGCAGTATTTT.

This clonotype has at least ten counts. The CDR3 DNA follows: TGTGCCAGCAGTGGGGACAGGGGGTTCTATAATTCACCCCTCCACTTT. It codes for CASSGDRGFYNSPLHF. The chain has TRBV12-3 or TRBV12-4 and TRBJ1-6; the match to TRBD1 covers 11 bases. The CDR3 contains 16 residues. Trimming at V came to 5 bases and at J to 3 bases, leaving 3 bases not matched to a gene.

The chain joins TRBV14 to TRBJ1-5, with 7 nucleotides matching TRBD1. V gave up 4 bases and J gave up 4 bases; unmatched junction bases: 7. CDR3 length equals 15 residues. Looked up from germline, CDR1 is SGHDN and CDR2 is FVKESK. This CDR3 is CASSPYRGGNQPQHF. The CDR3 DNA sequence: TGTGCCAGCAGCCCCTACAGGGGAGGAAATCAGCCCCAGCATTTT.

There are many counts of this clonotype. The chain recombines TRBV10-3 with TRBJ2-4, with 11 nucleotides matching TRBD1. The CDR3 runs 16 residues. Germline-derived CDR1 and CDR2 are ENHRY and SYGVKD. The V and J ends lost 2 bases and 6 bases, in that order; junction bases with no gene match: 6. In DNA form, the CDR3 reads TGTGCCATCAGTGAGCCCGGACAGGGGGCCTTAAACATTCAGTACTTC. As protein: CAISEPGQGALNIQYF.

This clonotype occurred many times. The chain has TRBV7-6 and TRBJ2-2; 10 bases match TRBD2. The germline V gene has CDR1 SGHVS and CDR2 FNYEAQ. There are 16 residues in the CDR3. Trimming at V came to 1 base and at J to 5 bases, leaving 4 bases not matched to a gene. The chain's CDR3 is CASSLGSGRGTGELFF. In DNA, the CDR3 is TGTGCCAGCAGCTTAGGAAGCGGGAGGGGGACCGGGGAGCTGTTTTTT.

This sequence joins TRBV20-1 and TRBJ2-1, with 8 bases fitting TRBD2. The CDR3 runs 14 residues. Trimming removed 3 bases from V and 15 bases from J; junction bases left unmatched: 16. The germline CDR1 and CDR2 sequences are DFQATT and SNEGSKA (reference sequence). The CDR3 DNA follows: TGCAGTGCTAGTGATCCCGGGACTAGTCATCGGTTGTTCTTC. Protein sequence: CSASDPGTSHRLFF.

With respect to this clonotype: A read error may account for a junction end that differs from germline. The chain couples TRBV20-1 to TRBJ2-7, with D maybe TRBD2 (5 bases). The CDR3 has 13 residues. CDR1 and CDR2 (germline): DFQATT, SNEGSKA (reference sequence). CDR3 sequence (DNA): TGCAGTGCTAGTAGTCTCGGAGACTACGAGCATTACTTC. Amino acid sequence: CSASSLGDYEHYF.

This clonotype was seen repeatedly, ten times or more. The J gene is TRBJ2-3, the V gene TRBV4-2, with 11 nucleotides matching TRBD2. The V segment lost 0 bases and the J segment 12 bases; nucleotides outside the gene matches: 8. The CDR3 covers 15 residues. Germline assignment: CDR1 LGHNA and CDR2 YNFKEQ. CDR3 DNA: TGTGCCAGCAGCCAAGACCGCACTAGCGGGAGAAACCAGTATTTT. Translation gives CASSQDRTSGRNQYF.

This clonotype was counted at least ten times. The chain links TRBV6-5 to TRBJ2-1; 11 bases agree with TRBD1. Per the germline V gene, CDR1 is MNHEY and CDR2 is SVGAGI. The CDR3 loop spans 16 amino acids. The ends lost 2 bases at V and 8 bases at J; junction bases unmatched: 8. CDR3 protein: CASSYATGTGGHEQFF. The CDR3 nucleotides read TGTGCCAGCAGTTACGCAACCGGGACAGGGGGGCATGAGCAGTTCTTC.

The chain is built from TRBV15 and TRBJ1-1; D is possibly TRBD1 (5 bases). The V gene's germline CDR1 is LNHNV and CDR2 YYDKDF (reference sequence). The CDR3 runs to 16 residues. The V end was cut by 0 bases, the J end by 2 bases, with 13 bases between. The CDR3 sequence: CATSRDAVRDNTEAFF. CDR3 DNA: TGTGCCACCAGCAGAGATGCGGTCAGGGACAACACTGAAGCTTTCTTT.

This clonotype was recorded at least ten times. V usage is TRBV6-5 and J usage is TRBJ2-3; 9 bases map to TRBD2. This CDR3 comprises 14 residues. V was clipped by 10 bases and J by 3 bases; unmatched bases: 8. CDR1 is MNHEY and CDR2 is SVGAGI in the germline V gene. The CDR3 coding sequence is TGTGCCATCCCGAGTAGCGGGAGTACAGATACGCAGTATTTT. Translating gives CAIPSSGSTDTQYF.

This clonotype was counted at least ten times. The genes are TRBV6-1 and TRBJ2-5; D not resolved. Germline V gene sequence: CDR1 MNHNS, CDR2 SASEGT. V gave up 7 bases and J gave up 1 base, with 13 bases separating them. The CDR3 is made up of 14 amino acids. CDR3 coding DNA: TGTGCCAGCATCTCCACAGTTCTCCAAGAGACCCAGTACTTC. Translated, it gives CASISTVLQETQYF.

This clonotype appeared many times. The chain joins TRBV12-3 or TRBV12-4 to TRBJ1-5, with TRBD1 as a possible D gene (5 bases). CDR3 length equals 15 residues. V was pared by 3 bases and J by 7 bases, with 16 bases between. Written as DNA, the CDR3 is TGTGCCAGCAGTTTTGGAGGGACCGGTGGGCAGCCCCAGCATTTT. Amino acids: CASSFGGTGGQPQHF.

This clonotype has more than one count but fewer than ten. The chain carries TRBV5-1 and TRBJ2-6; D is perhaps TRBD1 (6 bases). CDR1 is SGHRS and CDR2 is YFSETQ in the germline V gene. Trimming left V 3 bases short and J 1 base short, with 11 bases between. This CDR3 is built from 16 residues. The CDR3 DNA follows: TGCGCCAGCAGCTGGTCAGGGGAATCTGGGGCCAACGTCCTGACTTTC. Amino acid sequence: CASSWSGESGANVLTF.

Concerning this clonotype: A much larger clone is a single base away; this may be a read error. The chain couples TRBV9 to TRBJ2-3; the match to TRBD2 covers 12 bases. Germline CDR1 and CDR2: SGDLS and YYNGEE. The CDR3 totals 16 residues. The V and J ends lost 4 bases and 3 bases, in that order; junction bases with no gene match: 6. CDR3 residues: CASSPSTSGRTDTQYF. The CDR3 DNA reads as TGTGCCAGCAGCCCCTCGACTAGCGGGAGAACAGATACGCAGTATTTT.

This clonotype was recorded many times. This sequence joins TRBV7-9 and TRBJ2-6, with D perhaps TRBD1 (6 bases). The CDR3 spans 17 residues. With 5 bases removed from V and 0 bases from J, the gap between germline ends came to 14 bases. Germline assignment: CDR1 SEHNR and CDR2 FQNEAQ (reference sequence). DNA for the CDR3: TGTGCCAGCAGCGAGCTACAGGGCCGCTCTGGGGCCAACGTCCTGACTTTC. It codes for CASSELQGRSGANVLTF.

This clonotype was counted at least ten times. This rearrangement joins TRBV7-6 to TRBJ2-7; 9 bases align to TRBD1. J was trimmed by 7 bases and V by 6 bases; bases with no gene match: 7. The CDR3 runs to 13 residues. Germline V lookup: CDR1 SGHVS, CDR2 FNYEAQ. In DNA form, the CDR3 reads TGTGCCAGCAGTTGGACAGGGGAGGGGGAGCAGTACTTC. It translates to CASSWTGEGEQYF.

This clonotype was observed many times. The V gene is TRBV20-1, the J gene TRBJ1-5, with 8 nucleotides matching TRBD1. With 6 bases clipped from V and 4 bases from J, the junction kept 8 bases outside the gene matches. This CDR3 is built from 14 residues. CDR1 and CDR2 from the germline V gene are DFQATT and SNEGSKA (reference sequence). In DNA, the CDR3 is TGCAGTGCCTCACCAGGGGGCGGGAATCAGCCCCAGCATTTT. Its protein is CSASPGGGNQPQHF.